A single sample gave rise to the 5 T cell receptor beta chains below, sequenced in a study of identical twins. TCRdb re-called the 5' RACE reads with MiXCR, one entry per CDR3 protein. This sample yields approximately 230,000 distinct CDR3 sequences, of which 6% to 7% are seen a single time; less than 15% belongs to the top ten. The same sample was also used in a study of T cells expressing NK-cell markers.

Sequences were obtained from CD8+ T cells sorted from blood. These receptors all come from a woman younger than 35 in good health.

This clonotype was seen many times. CDR3 residues: CASSSDRGQETQYF. CDR3 nucleotide sequence: TGTGCCAGCAGCTCGGACAGGGGGCAAGAGACCCAGTACTTC. The V and J genes are TRBV12-3 or TRBV12-4 and TRBJ2-5; 10 nucleotides line up with TRBD1. The CDR3 has 14 residues. V gave up 6 bases and J gave up 2 bases; unmatched junction bases: 3.

The chain couples TRBV4-3 to TRBJ2-2; tentatively, D is TRBD2 (5 bases). The CDR3 runs 16 residues. The germline gives CDR1 LGHNA, CDR2 YSLEER. V was pared by 0 bases and J by 4 bases, with 12 bases between. CDR3 DNA: TGCGCCAGCAGCCAAGATCAGCTAGCATTCACCGGGGAGCTGTTTTTT. It codes for CASSQDQLAFTGELFF.

This clonotype was detected only a few times. The J gene is TRBJ2-2, the V gene TRBV14; D remains ambiguous. Germline-derived CDR1 and CDR2 are SGHDN and FVKESK. This CDR3 has 13 residues. Trimming removed 4 bases from V and 5 bases from J, with 8 bases in between. DNA of the CDR3: TGTGCCAGCAGCCCGTTCTGGACCGGGGAGCTGTTTTTT. Translated: CASSPFWTGELFF.

The rearrangement joins TRBV7-6 to TRBJ2-5; 9 bases agree with TRBD1. CDR1 SGHVS and CDR2 FNYEAQ come from the germline V gene. The CDR3 has 15 residues. V shed 5 bases and J 4 bases; nucleotides not matched to a gene: 8. Here the CDR3 reads CASSTPGQGPETQYF. Written as DNA, the CDR3 is TGTGCCAGCAGCACCCCGGGACAGGGCCCAGAGACCCAGTACTTC.

Only one count was recorded for this clonotype. This clone may be a read error of a much larger clone one base away. V is TRBV12-3 or TRBV12-4 and J is TRBJ1-1; D remains unclear. This CDR3 region has 12 residues. The ends were cut back, 7 bases at V and 6 bases at J, with 12 bases in the middle. The DNA of the CDR3 is TGTGCCAGCACTAAGATCGGGCCTGAAGCTTTCTTT. Encoded protein: CASTKIGPEAFF.